Listed below are T cell receptor beta chains from one sample, sequenced in a study of cytomegalovirus exposure and HLA in healthy donors. The table came from immunoSEQ multiplex PCR; TCRdb's copy has only in-frame clones and leaves some out. The table shows about 100,000 clones, with approximately 80% occurring only once. The sequenced sample was PBMCs. Receptors were obtained from a female donor in good health and CMV-seropositive. Both conserved end residues are part of each CDR3. D genes are given only for firm matches. Not all rows give a size; the values are once, few, many and, for expanded clones, a class.

d_gene,abundance,v_gene,j_gene,CDR3aa,CDR3nt
NA,few,TRBV21-1,TRBJ1-2,CASSKRGRTGGYGYGYTF,TGTGCCAGCAGCAAAAGGGGAAGGACAGGGGGATATGGCTATGGCTACACCTTC
TRBD2,NA,TRBV18,TRBJ2-1,CASSPRAGDNEQFF,TGTGCCAGCTCACCAAGAGCGGGGGACAATGAGCAGTTCTTC
TRBD2,NA,TRBV5-1,TRBJ2-3,CASSLAGGSTDTQYF,TGCGCCAGCAGCTTAGCGGGAGGGAGCACAGATACGCAGTATTTT
TRBD1,NA,TRBV6-5,TRBJ1-2,CASSPSDREYYGYTF,TGTGCCAGCAGTCCCTCGGACAGGGAGTACTATGGCTACACCTTC
TRBD1,NA,TRBV7-8,TRBJ1-3,CASSSLIQGLAGNTIYF,TGTGCCAGCAGCTCCTTAATACAGGGGTTAGCTGGAAACACCATATATTTT
NA,NA,TRBV6-6,TRBJ1-1,CASRSPDMNTEAFF,TGTGCCAGCAGGTCCCCAGACATGAACACTGAAGCTTTCTTT
TRBD1,NA,TRBV11-2,TRBJ2-7,CASSKTGGLSIGEQYF,TGTGCCAGCAGCAAGACAGGGGGATTGTCGATTGGGGAGCAGTACTTC
TRBD2,NA,TRBV4-1,TRBJ2-3,CASSQGRLAGLTDTQYF,TGCGCCAGCAGCCAAGGCCGACTAGCGGGTCTAACAGATACGCAGTATTTT
NA,few,TRBV6-4,TRBJ2-5,CASSERGPSPGWPKRADF,TGTGCCAGCAGTGAGCGCGGGCCTAGCCCCGGGTGGCCCAAGAGGGCTGACTTC
TRBD2,NA,TRBV18,TRBJ2-7,CASSPTSLYEQYF,TGTGCCAGCTCACCGACTAGCCTCTACGAGCAGTACTTC
NA,few,TRBV6-1,TRBJ1-5,CASSGTDNQPQHF,TGTGCCAGCAGTGGGACAGATAATCAGCCCCAGCATTTT
TRBD1,NA,TRBV30,TRBJ1-1,CAWSSDRVDTEAFF,TGTGCCTGGAGTAGCGACAGGGTCGACACTGAAGCTTTCTTT
TRBD1,NA,TRBV14,TRBJ1-4,CASTLWRTGEPSTNEKLFF,TGTGCCAGCACCCTATGGCGGACAGGGGAACCTTCGACTAATGAAAAACTGTTTTTT
NA,NA,TRBV19,TRBJ2-7,CATQPQRTSYEQYF,TGTGCCACCCAGCCCCAGCGGACCTCCTACGAGCAGTACTTC
TRBD1,NA,TRBV4-3,TRBJ2-7,CASSQVAGQGAYEQYF,TGCGCCAGCAGCCAAGTGGCAGGACAGGGGGCCTACGAGCAGTACTTC
TRBD2,NA,TRBV7-9,TRBJ2-7,CSSSSHSGTSNF,TGTTCCAGCAGCTCCCACTCCGGGACTAGTAACTTC
NA,few,TRBV30,TRBJ2-7,CAWGQGQGFDEQYF,TGTGCCTGGGGCCAGGGGCAGGGGTTCGACGAGCAGTACTTC
NA,NA,TRBV11-2,TRBJ1-1,CASSSRQVLNTEAFF,TGTGCCAGCAGCTCCCGACAGGTTCTGAACACTGAAGCTTTCTTT
TRBD2,few,TRBV7-2,TRBJ2-3,CASSFSGGTDTQYF,TGTGCCAGCAGCTTTAGCGGGGGGACAGATACGCAGTATTTT
NA,NA,TRBV20-1,TRBJ1-1,CSASSAPEAFF,TGCAGTGCTTCGTCAGCGCCTGAAGCTTTCTTT
NA,NA,TRBV19,TRBJ1-2,CASSEEGPSYGYTF,TGTGCCAGTAGTGAGGAGGGACCGAGCTATGGCTACACCTTC
TRBD2,NA,TRBV7-2,TRBJ2-6,CASSLWLAGGSNVLTF,TGTGCCAGCAGCCTCTGGCTAGCGGGAGGGTCCAACGTCCTGACTTTC
NA,NA,TRBV5-1,TRBJ2-7,CASRLDMGAFNEQYF,TGCGCCAGTCGATTAGACATGGGGGCTTTTAACGAGCAGTACTTC
NA,once,TRBV6-6,TRBJ1-2,CAGGGQGYGYTF,TGTGCCGGCGGTGGGCAGGGATATGGCTACACCTTC
TRBD1,NA,TRBV27,TRBJ2-2,CASSPGTGVGTGELFF,TGTGCCAGCAGCCCCGGGACAGGGGTTGGGACCGGGGAGCTGTTTTTT
NA,few,TRBV6-6,TRBJ2-1,CASSYWGGANNEQFF,TGTGCCAGCAGTTACTGGGGGGGGGCCAACAATGAGCAGTTCTTC
TRBD1,once,TRBV10-3,TRBJ1-2,CAISESGTGYGYTF,TGTGCCATCAGTGAGTCCGGGACAGGCTATGGCTACACCTTC
NA,NA,TRBV10-2,TRBJ1-2,CASGSGGTSNYGYTF,TGCGCCAGCGGCTCCGGGGGGACCTCTAACTATGGCTACACCTTC
TRBD2,NA,TRBV5-1,TRBJ2-3,CASIKGSGGFSTDTQYF,TGCGCCAGCATAAAGGGAAGCGGGGGCTTCAGCACAGATACGCAGTATTTT
NA,NA,TRBV20-1,TRBJ2-5,CSAGGAETQYF,TGCAGCGCTGGGGGCGCGGAGACCCAGTACTTC
TRBD1,NA,TRBV18,TRBJ2-7,CASSPGTGVYEQYF,TGTGCCAGCTCACCAGGGACAGGGGTCTACGAGCAGTACTTC
NA,NA,TRBV6-4,TRBJ2-2,CASSDGATGELFF,TGTGCCAGCAGTGACGGGGCGACTGGGGAGCTGTTTTTT
NA,few,TRBV6-6,TRBJ1-5,CASSSDQAYQPQHF,TGTGCCAGCAGTTCCGACCAGGCCTATCAGCCCCAGCATTTT
NA,NA,TRBV29-1,TRBJ1-4,CSVGRGPETNEKLFF,TGCAGCGTGGGGCGGGGGCCCGAAACTAATGAAAAACTGTTTTTT
TRBD1,NA,TRBV5-6,TRBJ2-3,CASSLLGQVVDTQYF,TGTGCCAGCAGCTTGTTGGGACAGGTTGTTGATACGCAGTATTTT
TRBD2,NA,TRBV9,TRBJ2-1,CASSAPAWVSGSNEQFF,TGTGCCAGCAGCGCCCCTGCTTGGGTTAGCGGGAGCAATGAGCAGTTCTTC
TRBD1,once,TRBV19,TRBJ1-2,CASSSRTGRYGYTF,TGTGCCAGTAGTTCCCGGACAGGGCGCTATGGCTACACCTTC